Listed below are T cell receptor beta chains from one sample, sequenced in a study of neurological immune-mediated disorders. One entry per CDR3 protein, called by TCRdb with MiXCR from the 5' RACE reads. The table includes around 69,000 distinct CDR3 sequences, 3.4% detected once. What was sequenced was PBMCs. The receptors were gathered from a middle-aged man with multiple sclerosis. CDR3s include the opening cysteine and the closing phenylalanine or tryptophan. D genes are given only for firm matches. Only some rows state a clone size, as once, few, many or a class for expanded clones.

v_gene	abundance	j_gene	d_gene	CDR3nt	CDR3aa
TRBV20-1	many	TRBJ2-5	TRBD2	TGCAGTGCTAGAGATGAGGGCGGGGGAATCTTGGAGACCCAGTACTTC	CSARDEGGGILETQYF
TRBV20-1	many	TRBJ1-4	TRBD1	TGCAGTGCTAGAGATCTACAGGGGACGAATGAAAAACTGTTTTTT	CSARDLQGTNEKLFF
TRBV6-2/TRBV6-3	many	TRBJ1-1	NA	TGTGCCAGCAGTTATCCCTTCCGAGTTGGAGAAGCTTTCTTT	CASSYPFRVGEAFF
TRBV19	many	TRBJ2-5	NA	TGTGCCAGTAGTATAGTTTTCGGGGGCCGGCAGACCCAGTACTTC	CASSIVFGGRQTQYF
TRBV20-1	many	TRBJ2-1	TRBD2	TGCAGTGCTAGCGGGGGGTACGCCTACAATGAGCAGTTCTTC	CSASGGYAYNEQFF
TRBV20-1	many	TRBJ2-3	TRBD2	TGCAGTGCTCGGACTAGCGGGCTTAGCACAGATACGCAGTATTTT	CSARTSGLSTDTQYF
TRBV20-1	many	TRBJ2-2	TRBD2	TGCAGTGCGGCCCGGGGGGGGCTGGCCACCGGGGAGCTGTTTTTT	CSAARGGLATGELFF
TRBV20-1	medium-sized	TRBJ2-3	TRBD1	TGCAGTGCTACGGACCGGGACAGGGGAGGAGATACGCAGTATTTT	CSATDRDRGGDTQYF
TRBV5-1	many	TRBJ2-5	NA	TGCGCCAGCAGTACCAGGGGGAGGACTGGGACCATGGAGACCCAGTACTTC	CASSTRGRTGTMETQYF
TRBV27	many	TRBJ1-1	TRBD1	TGTGCCAGCAGTCTCAGGGGGTGGACTGAAGCTTTCTTT	CASSLRGWTEAFF
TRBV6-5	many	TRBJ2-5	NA	TGTGCCAGCAGTTACAACCGGCCCCCCGGTGGAGAGACCCAGTACTTC	CASSYNRPPGGETQYF
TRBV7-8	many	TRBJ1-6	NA	TGTGCCAGCAGCTTAGCGCTCGGGGGTTCATATTCACCCCTCCACTTT	CASSLALGGSYSPLHF
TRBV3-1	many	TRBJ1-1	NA	TGTGCCAGCAGCCAAGAGTTAAGCCAAAACACTGAAGCTTTCTTT	CASSQELSQNTEAFF
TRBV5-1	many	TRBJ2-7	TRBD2	TGCGCCAGCAGCTCCCTTGGCGGGAGGAGCTCCTACGAGCAGTACTTC	CASSSLGGRSSYEQYF
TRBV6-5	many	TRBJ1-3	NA	TGTGCCAGCAGTTACTCAGGGAAGTCTGGAAACACCATATATTTT	CASSYSGKSGNTIYF
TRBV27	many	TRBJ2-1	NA	TGTGCCAGCAGTTTATCAGGGACATTAAACAATGAGCAGTTCTTC	CASSLSGTLNNEQFF
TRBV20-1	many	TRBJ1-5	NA	TGCAGTGCTCGGGGGCCCCTCTCGGAGCCCCAGCATTTT	CSARGPLSEPQHF
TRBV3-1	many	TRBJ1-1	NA	TGTGCCAGCAGCCAAGGGGTCGTGGGCAGGGCGACTGAAGCTTTCTTT	CASSQGVVGRATEAFF
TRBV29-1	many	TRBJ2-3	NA	TGCAGCGTTCTCTCGGGGGATACGCAGTATTTT	CSVLSGDTQYF
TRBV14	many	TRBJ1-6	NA	TGTGCCAGCAGCCAAGATCTTGGACAGTATAATTCACCCCTCCACTTT	CASSQDLGQYNSPLHF
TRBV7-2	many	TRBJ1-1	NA	TGTGCCAGCAGCTTAAGGGAAACTGAAGCTTTCTTT	CASSLRETEAFF
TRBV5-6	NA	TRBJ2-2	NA	TGTGCCAGCAGCTTCCTGCGGGGTCGGGACACCGGGGAGCTGTTTTTT	CASSFLRGRDTGELFF
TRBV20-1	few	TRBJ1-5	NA	TGCAGTGCTAGAGTGGGAGGGGTCAATAAGACCCAGAATTTT	CSARVGGVNKTQNF
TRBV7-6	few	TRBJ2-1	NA	TGTGCCAGCAGCTTAGCCGGGACGAATGAGCAGTTCTTC	CASSLAGTNEQFF
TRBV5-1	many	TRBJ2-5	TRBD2	TGCGCCAGCAGCTGGCGACTAGCGGGGGGCGTGGAGACCCAGTACTTC	CASSWRLAGGVETQYF
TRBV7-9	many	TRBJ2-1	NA	TGTGCCAGCAGACAAAATGCCGGTGACAATGAGCAGTTCTTC	CASRQNAGDNEQFF
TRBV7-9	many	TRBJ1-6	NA	TGTGCCAGCAGACCCCAGACCTCACCCCTCCACTTT	CASRPQTSPLHF
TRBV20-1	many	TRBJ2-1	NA	TGCAGTGCTATCCCCGACTACAGCTCCTACAATGAGCAGTTCTTC	CSAIPDYSSYNEQFF
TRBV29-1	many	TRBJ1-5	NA	TGCAGCGTTACTGACGGTGGCAATCAGCCCCAGCATTTT	CSVTDGGNQPQHF
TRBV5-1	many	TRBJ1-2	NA	TGCGCCAGCAGCTTGTACAGCTATAACTATGGCTACACCTTC	CASSLYSYNYGYTF
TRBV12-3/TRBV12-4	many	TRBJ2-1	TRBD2	TGTGCCAGCAGTAACGGGAGGGCCTACAATGAGCAGTTCTTC	CASSNGRAYNEQFF
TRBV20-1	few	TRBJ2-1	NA	TGCAGTGCTAGGAACGGAGCGCGGGTTACCTCCTACAATGAGCAGTTCTTC	CSARNGARVTSYNEQFF
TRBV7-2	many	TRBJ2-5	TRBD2	TGTGCCAGCAGCCCGGGACTAGCGGGGATGGGACAAGAGACCCAGTACTTC	CASSPGLAGMGQETQYF
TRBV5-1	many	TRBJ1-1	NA	TGCGCCAGCAGCTTGATGGACCCTTATCGGGATGAAGCTTTCTTT	CASSLMDPYRDEAFF
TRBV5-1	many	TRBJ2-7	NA	TGCGCCAGCAGCTTGTGGCAACCCGAGACTTCCTACGAGCAGTACTTC	CASSLWQPETSYEQYF
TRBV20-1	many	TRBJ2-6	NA	TGCAGTGCTAGTCCCAGAAAGGGGACTGGGGCCAACGTCCTGACTTTC	CSASPRKGTGANVLTF
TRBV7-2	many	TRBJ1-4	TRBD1	TGTGCCAGCAGCTCACAGGGGGCGGCTAATGAAAAACTGTTTTTT	CASSSQGAANEKLFF
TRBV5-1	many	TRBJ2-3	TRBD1	TGCGCCAGCACCGGACAGGGGGCTGGCGATACGCAGTATTTT	CASTGQGAGDTQYF
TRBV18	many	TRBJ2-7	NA	TGTGCCAGCTCACCACAGGAGATTCGCGAGCAGTACTTC	CASSPQEIREQYF
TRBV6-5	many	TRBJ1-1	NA	TGTGCCAGCACCCTTAAACAGGGAATGAACACTGAAGCTTTCTTT	CASTLKQGMNTEAFF
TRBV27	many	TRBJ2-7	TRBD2	TGTGCCAGCAAGTCGGGGGGTTCGGCGTGGGAGCAGTACTTC	CASKSGGSAWEQYF
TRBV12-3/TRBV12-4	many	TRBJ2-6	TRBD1	TGTGCCAGCAGTCCTCGACAGGGAGTTTCTGGGGCCAACGTCCTGACTTTC	CASSPRQGVSGANVLTF
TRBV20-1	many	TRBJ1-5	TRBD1	TGCAGTGCTAGAGATACGAGACAGGGTGTTTTTTTGAATCAGCCCCAGCATTTT	CSARDTRQGVFLNQPQHF
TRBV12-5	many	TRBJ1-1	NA	TGTGCTAGTGGTTTGGGTGTTGGGGGGCCGCCTGAAGCTTTCTTT	CASGLGVGGPPEAFF
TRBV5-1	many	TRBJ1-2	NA	TGCGCCAGCAGCTTGGCGTCAGGGGACGGCTACACCTTC	CASSLASGDGYTF
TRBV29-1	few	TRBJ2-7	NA	TGCAGCGTTGAGGGCTACGAGCAGTACTTC	CSVEGYEQYF
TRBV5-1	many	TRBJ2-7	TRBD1	TGCGCCAGCAGCTTGGGGCCGTGGCAGGGGGCTTACGAGCAGTACTTC	CASSLGPWQGAYEQYF
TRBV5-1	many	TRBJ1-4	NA	TGCGCCAGCAGCTTCAAGGGGGTAAATGAAAAACTGTTTTTT	CASSFKGVNEKLFF
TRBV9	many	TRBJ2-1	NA	TGTGCCAGCAGCGTTAACCCGAAGGATGAGCAGTTCTTC	CASSVNPKDEQFF